Following are 27 T cell receptor beta chains from one sample sequenced in a study of blood T cell repertoires in COVID-19. Assay: immunoSEQ multiplex PCR; the TCRdb copy retains only in-frame clones and omits some. The sample lists 80,000 to 100,000 clones; over 80% were seen once. The specimen was peripheral blood. The receptors were sampled from a woman older than 75 with active or convalescent COVID-19.

The rearrangement uses TRBV4-3 and TRBJ2-1, with a tentative D call TRBD1 (5 bases). This CDR3 contains 15 residues. Trimming left V 0 bases short and J 9 bases short, with 15 bases between. Germline V CDR1 and CDR2: LGHNA, YSLEER. As DNA, the CDR3 is TGCGCCAGCAGCCAAGATCAAGGGGTTAGGATTGAGCAGTTCTTC. This sequence encodes CASSQDQGVRIEQFF.

There are a few counts of this clone. The V call is TRBV6-6, the J call TRBJ2-7, with D possibly TRBD1 on 5 matching bases. The CDR3 runs to 12 residues. Germline lookup yields CDR1 MNHNY and CDR2 SVGAGI (reference sequence). Trimming removed 6 bases at V and 3 bases at J, with 9 bases between. CDR3 protein: CASRLRDYEQYF. CDR3 DNA: TGTGCCAGCAGGCTCAGGGACTACGAGCAGTACTTC.

This rearrangement joins TRBV2 to TRBJ2-3; 10 bases align to TRBD2. The V segment lost 4 bases and the J segment 3 bases; nucleotides outside the gene matches: 7. In germline, CDR1 is SNHLY, CDR2 FYNNEI. The CDR3 has 16 amino acids. CDR3 coding DNA: TGTGCCAGCAGTGGCCTTAGAGCGGGGGGGACAGATACGCAGTATTTT. Translating it yields CASSGLRAGGTDTQYF.

This clone occurred a few times. The J gene is TRBJ1-4, the V gene TRBV11-2, with 9 bases matching TRBD1. Looked up from germline, CDR1 is SGHAT and CDR2 is FQNNGV. V trimming: 5 bases; J trimming: 7 bases; junction bases outside the gene matches: 5. The CDR3 is made up of 14 amino acids. The CDR3: CASSPDRGSEKLFF. CDR3 DNA: TGTGCCAGCAGCCCCGACAGGGGGAGTGAAAAACTGTTTTTT.

About this clone itself: Other DNA sequences in the sample encode the same CDR3. The chain uses TRBV30 and TRBJ1-6; 9 bases match TRBD1. J lost 7 bases, V lost 4 bases, and 8 bases had no gene match. The CDR3 loop spans 15 amino acids. Per germline, CDR1 GTSNPN and CDR2 SVGIG (reference sequence). CDR3 sequence: CAWKVGGTGNSPLHF. As DNA, the CDR3 is TGTGCCTGGAAGGTCGGCGGGACAGGGAATTCACCCCTCCACTTT.

This chain connects TRBV5-1 to TRBJ2-1; 10 bases are a match to TRBD2. This CDR3 has 15 residues. Germline CDR1 is SGHRS and CDR2 is YFSETQ. The V segment lost 6 bases and the J segment 0 bases; nucleotides outside the gene matches: 3. The CDR3 DNA reads as TGCGCCAGCACTAGCGGGGGAAGCTCCTACAATGAGCAGTTCTTC. Amino acids: CASTSGGSSYNEQFF.

This clone was found a few times. The chain couples TRBV27 to TRBJ2-2; 12 nucleotides align to TRBD2. Germline loops: CDR1 MNHEY, CDR2 SMNVEV (reference sequence). This CDR3 contains 17 residues. With 4 bases clipped from V and 5 bases from J, the junction kept 8 bases outside the gene matches. The CDR3 spells CASSSPSGRGRTGELFF. The CDR3 region has the DNA TGTGCCAGCAGTTCCCCTAGCGGGAGGGGACGGACCGGGGAGCTGTTTTTT.

In DNA, the CDR3 is TGTGCCAGCAGTTATCCACAGGGGACTAGCACAGATACGCAGTATTTT. Protein: CASSYPQGTSTDTQYF. The V call is TRBV6-2 or TRBV6-3, the J call TRBJ2-3; perhaps TRBD1 as D (7 bases). Trimming shortened V by 3 bases and J by 0 bases, and 13 bases separated the two germline ends. The germline CDR1 and CDR2 sequences are MNHEY and SVGEGT. This CDR3 comprises 16 residues.

This sequence joins TRBV11-3 and TRBJ2-1; D call uncertain. The V gene lost 4 bases and the J gene lost 6 bases, with 10 bases spanning the gap. From germline, CDR1 is SGHNT and CDR2 YENEEA. The CDR3 consists of 13 residues. CDR3 region: CASSSRGGNEQFF. The CDR3 bases are TGTGCCAGCAGCTCACGTGGCGGCAATGAGCAGTTCTTC.

This sequence joins TRBV24-1 and TRBJ1-2; D is perhaps TRBD1 (5 bases). Between the trimmed V and J ends, which lost 3 bases and 3 bases, there was a span of 10 bases. This CDR3 is 14 amino acids long. Germline loops: CDR1 KGHDR, CDR2 SFDVKD. CDR3 in amino acids: CATSDPSQDYGYTF. DNA for the CDR3: TGTGCCACCAGTGATCCCTCACAGGACTATGGCTACACCTTC.

This clone has more than one count but fewer than ten. The rearrangement uses TRBV10-2 and TRBJ2-4; 8 nucleotides agree with TRBD1. Germline CDR1 reads WSHSY; CDR2 reads SAAADI. This CDR3 contains 17 residues. The junction had 8 bases not matched to a gene; V was cut back by 4 bases and J by 0 bases. This CDR3 is CASSGPRTGIAKNIQYF. The CDR3 nucleotides read TGCGCCAGCAGTGGTCCTCGGACAGGGATAGCCAAAAACATTCAGTACTTC.

The rearrangement joins TRBV5-1 to TRBJ2-5, with a weak D call TRBD2 (6 bases). The germline CDR1 and CDR2 sequences are SGHRS and YFSETQ. Deletions cut 5 bases from V and 2 bases from J, with 16 bases between. The CDR3 contains 15 residues. CDR3 region: CASSPGTSLQETQYF. DNA of the CDR3: TGCGCCAGCAGTCCCGGGACTTCGTTGCAAGAGACCCAGTACTTC.

V is TRBV29-1 and J is TRBJ2-1; 8 bases are a match to TRBD1. V was clipped by 8 bases and J by 5 bases; unmatched bases: 14. Germline CDR1 and CDR2: SQVTM and ANQGSEA. The CDR3 length is 15 residues. CDR3 in DNA: TGCAGCACAATACCCGGGGCAGGGGGCCACAATGAGCAGTTCTTC. Its protein product is CSTIPGAGGHNEQFF.

The rearrangement uses TRBV3-1 (or the pseudogene TRBV3-2) and TRBJ2-7, with D perhaps matching TRBD1 (5 bases). The V gene's germline CDR1 is LGHDT and CDR2 YNNKEL (reference sequence). V was pared by 1 base and J by 8 bases, with 18 bases between. The CDR3 extends over 15 amino acids. CDR3 sequence: CASSQASDTSTKQYF. The CDR3 region has the DNA TGTGCCAGCAGCCAAGCCTCGGACACTTCTACGAAGCAGTACTTC.

This sequence joins TRBV5-1 and TRBJ1-4; possible D gene TRBD1, 5 bases. V lost 6 bases, J lost 7 bases, and 19 bases lay in between. Germline CDR1 reads SGHRS; CDR2 reads YFSETQ. CDR3 length equals 15 residues. CDR3 nucleotides: TGCGCCAGCATAAAAAACCCCGGGGGGGGTGAAAAACTGTTTTTT. Its translation is CASIKNPGGGEKLFF.

The chain uses TRBV10-1 and TRBJ1-5; D remains unclear. Trimming pared 6 bases from V and 4 bases from J, leaving 16 bases between. The CDR3 loop spans 15 amino acids. CDR1 is WNHNN and CDR2 is SYGVQD in the germline V gene (reference sequence). The CDR3 loop is CASRRAPTRNQPQHF. CDR3 DNA: TGCGCCAGCAGGAGGGCGCCCACCCGAAATCAGCCCCAGCATTTT.

The chain employs TRBV29-1 and TRBJ1-1; D is unresolved. Trimming took off 6 bases at V and 1 base at J, with 9 bases between the two ends. The CDR3 contains 12 residues. CDR1 is SQVTM, CDR2 ANQGSEA, per germline. In DNA form, the CDR3 reads TGCAGCGTGGTGGAGTCGAACACTGAAGCTTTCTTT. It translates to CSVVESNTEAFF.

This clone has just one count. This chain uses TRBV6-2 or TRBV6-3 with TRBJ2-1, with 11 bases identical to TRBD2. J was trimmed by 0 bases and V by 5 bases; bases with no gene match: 9. The CDR3 is 18 amino acids. Germline-derived CDR1 and CDR2 are MNHEY and SVGEGT. The chain's CDR3 is CASSHRTSGPYSYNEQFF. In DNA, the CDR3 is TGTGCCAGCAGTCACCGGACTAGCGGGCCATACTCCTACAATGAGCAGTTCTTC.

The chain links TRBV10-3 to TRBJ2-7; weak D call: TRBD2 (5 bases). Germline lookup yields CDR1 ENHRY and CDR2 SYGVKD. Trimming removed 0 bases from V and 3 bases from J, with 15 bases in between. This CDR3 is 16 amino acids long. CDR3 protein: CAISESRARRIYEQYF. CDR3 nucleotides: TGTGCCATCAGTGAGTCGCGGGCGAGGAGGATCTACGAGCAGTACTTC.

The V gene is TRBV9, the J gene TRBJ1-2; D is unclear. Germline V gives CDR1 SGDLS, CDR2 YYNGEE. CDR3 size: 16 residues. The ends were cut back, 4 bases at V and 0 bases at J, with 16 bases in the middle. CDR3 nucleotides: TGTGCCAGCAGCCCCGGCGGTGCTCAAACTAACTATGGCTACACCTTC. Translating gives CASSPGGAQTNYGYTF.

The sample holds a few counts of this clone. This sequence joins TRBV7-2 and TRBJ2-2; D might be TRBD1 (5 bases). Germline V gene data show CDR1 as SGHTA and CDR2 as FQGNSA. V shed 2 bases and J shed 5 bases, with 9 bases lying between them. CDR3 length: 14 amino acids. CDR3 bases: TGTGCCAGCAGCTTATCGCAGGGTACCGGGGAGCTGTTTTTT. The encoded protein is CASSLSQGTGELFF.

V and J are TRBV4-3 and TRBJ1-2; the D gene is possibly TRBD1 (5 bases). The CDR3 consists of 19 residues. The V gene's germline CDR1 is LGHNA and CDR2 YSLEER. Trimming pared 1 base from V and 7 bases from J, leaving 28 bases between. CDR3: CASSQGVAGPTPSRAGYTF. The DNA of the CDR3 is TGCGCCAGCAGCCAAGGTGTCGCAGGGCCTACTCCAAGTCGTGCTGGCTACACCTTC.

This chain links TRBV6-5 with TRBJ2-7; TRBD2 matches at 7 bases. J lost 6 bases, V lost 7 bases, and 12 bases had no gene match. Per the germline V gene, CDR1 is MNHEY and CDR2 is SVGAGI. The CDR3 totals 14 residues. The CDR3 region is CASTMAGAFAEQYF. CDR3 sequence (DNA): TGTGCCAGCACCATGGCGGGAGCCTTTGCCGAGCAGTACTTC.

J is TRBJ1-2 and V is TRBV27, with 9 bases aligning to TRBD1. Germline-derived CDR1 and CDR2 are MNHEY and SMNVEV (reference sequence). The CDR3 is 14 amino acids. The V segment lost 5 bases and the J segment 4 bases; nucleotides outside the gene matches: 5. CDR3 sequence: CASSQQGAFYGYTF. CDR3 coding DNA: TGTGCCAGCAGTCAACAGGGGGCCTTCTATGGCTACACCTTC.

The J gene is TRBJ2-3, the V gene TRBV29-1; 7 bases line up with TRBD2. This CDR3 is 14 amino acids long. Germline trimming cut 3 bases from V and 2 bases from J; bases unmatched to any gene: 5. CDR1 is SQVTM and CDR2 is ANQGSEA in the germline V gene. CDR3 sequence: CSVEGGGHTDTQYF. The CDR3 coding sequence is TGCAGCGTTGAGGGCGGGGGTCACACAGATACGCAGTATTTT.

CDR3 nucleotide sequence: TGTGCCAGCAGCTTGACTAGCTACAATGAGCAGTTCTTC. The encoded protein is CASSLTSYNEQFF. The genes are TRBV5-6 and TRBJ2-1, with a tentative D call TRBD2 (5 bases). There are 13 residues in the CDR3. Germline loops: CDR1 SGHDT, CDR2 YYEEEE. Trimming left V 1 base short and J 3 bases short, with 5 bases between.

This sequence joins TRBV6-6 and TRBJ2-4; possible D gene TRBD1, 6 bases. The CDR3 runs 12 residues. V was clipped by 10 bases and J by 8 bases, with 15 bases between them. Germline CDR1 MNHNY, CDR2 SVGAGI (reference sequence). This chain's CDR3 is CATVDRSYIQYF. The CDR3 DNA reads as TGTGCCACCGTTGACAGGAGTTACATTCAGTACTTC.